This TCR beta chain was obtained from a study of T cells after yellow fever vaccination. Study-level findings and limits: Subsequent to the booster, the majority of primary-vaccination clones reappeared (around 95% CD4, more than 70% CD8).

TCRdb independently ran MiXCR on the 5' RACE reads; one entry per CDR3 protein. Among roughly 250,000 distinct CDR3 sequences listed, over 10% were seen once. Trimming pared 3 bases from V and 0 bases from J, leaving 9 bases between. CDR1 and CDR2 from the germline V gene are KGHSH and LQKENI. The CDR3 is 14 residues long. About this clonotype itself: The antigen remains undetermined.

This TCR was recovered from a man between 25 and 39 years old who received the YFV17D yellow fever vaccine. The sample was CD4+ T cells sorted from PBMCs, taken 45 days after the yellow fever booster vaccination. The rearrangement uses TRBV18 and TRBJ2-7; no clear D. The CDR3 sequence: CASSPQECSYEQYF. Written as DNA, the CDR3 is TGTGCCAGCTCACCTCAGGAGTGCTCCTACGAGCAGTACTTC.